A single sample gave rise to the 14 T cell receptor beta chains below, sequenced in a study of blood T cell repertoires in COVID-19. Only in-frame clones appear in the TCRdb table, and some are missing; sequencing was by immunoSEQ multiplex PCR. The sample holds 95,000 to 100,000 clones; 79% are singletons and the top ten take roughly 20%. Sequencing was performed on peripheral blood. All receptors come from a woman of 80 years or more with active or convalescent COVID-19.

V and J are TRBV6-5 and TRBJ2-1, with TRBD2 identical over 7 bases. Trimming took 4 bases from V and 8 from J; bases not matched to a gene: 2. CDR1 MNHEY and CDR2 SVGAGI come from the germline V gene. This CDR3 contains 12 residues. The CDR3 bases are TGTGCCAGCAGTTGGGGGGGGGATGAGCAGTTCTTC. This gives the protein CASSWGGDEQFF.

The V gene is TRBV18, the J gene TRBJ2-2, with D possibly being TRBD2 (5 bases). This CDR3 spans 15 amino acids. The V end lost 3 bases, the J end lost 6 bases, and 14 bases lay between the germline ends. Germline values: CDR1 KGHSH, CDR2 LQKENI. DNA for the CDR3: TGTGCCAGCTCACCCAAACTAGTCTCCGCCGGGGAGCTGTTTTTT. This sequence encodes CASSPKLVSAGELFF.

V and J are TRBV9 and TRBJ2-3; weak D call: TRBD2 (6 bases). V lost 0 bases and J lost 7, with 12 bases in between. Germline V gene data show CDR1 as SGDLS and CDR2 as YYNGEE. The CDR3 is 14 residues long. The CDR3 sequence is CASSVGGTVNTQYF. The CDR3 coding sequence is TGTGCCAGCAGCGTAGGCGGGACCGTTAATACGCAGTATTTT.

This chain links TRBV7-6 with TRBJ1-6; 7 bases fit TRBD1. The CDR3 consists of 20 residues. Germline V gives CDR1 SGHVS, CDR2 FNYEAQ. The V segment lost 1 base and the J segment 0 bases; nucleotides outside the gene matches: 12. The CDR3 spells CASSLVGGQPLSSYNSPLHF. DNA of the CDR3: TGTGCCAGCAGCTTAGTTGGGGGACAGCCCTTAAGCTCCTATAATTCACCCCTCCACTTT. The whole variable domain, filled in from reference TRBV7-6 and TRBJ1-6, reads GAGVSQSPRYKVTKRGQDVALRCDPISGHVSLYWYRQALGQGPEFLTYFNYEAQQDKSGLPNDRFSAERPEGSISTLTIQRTEQRDSAMYRCASSLVGGQPLSSYNSPLHFGNGTRLTVT.

The rearrangement joins TRBV4-3 to TRBJ1-2; D uncertain. Trimming pared 0 bases from V and 6 bases from J, leaving 17 bases between. The CDR3 is 16 residues long. Germline values: CDR1 LGHNA, CDR2 YSLEER. In DNA form, the CDR3 reads TGCGCCAGCAGCCAAGATATGAGTACCAGGCAACATGGCTACACCTTC. Its protein is CASSQDMSTRQHGYTF.

The gene calls are TRBV18 and TRBJ1-1, with D uncertain. V shed 5 bases and J shed 7 bases, with 14 bases lying between them. Germline V lookup: CDR1 KGHSH, CDR2 LQKENI. There are 13 residues in the CDR3. CDR3 protein: CASSVGNRGEAFF. In DNA, the CDR3 is TGTGCCAGCTCAGTGGGGAACCGGGGTGAAGCTTTCTTT.

The chain joins TRBV27 to TRBJ1-1; 9 positions agree with TRBD1. The CDR3 spans 14 residues. Germline CDR1 reads MNHEY; CDR2 reads SMNVEV (reference sequence). J gave up 1 base and V 4 bases, and 1 base lay outside the gene matches. DNA of the CDR3: TGTGCCAGCAGTTGGACAGGGGAGAACACTGAAGCTTTCTTT. It specifies CASSWTGENTEAFF.

The chain has TRBV29-1 and TRBJ2-2; 11 positions agree with TRBD2. Unmatched junction bases numbered 7, after V lost 2 bases and J lost 8 bases. Germline CDR1 SQVTM, CDR2 ANQGSEA. The CDR3 is 15 amino acids. This chain's CDR3 is CSVERASGRRGELFF. DNA for the CDR3: TGCAGCGTTGAAAGGGCTAGCGGGAGGAGAGGGGAGCTGTTTTTT.

The CDR3 reads CASSPLGAYEQYF. CDR3 in DNA: TGTGCCAGCTCACCCCTTGGAGCCTACGAGCAGTACTTC. The chain couples TRBV18 to TRBJ2-7; the D is unclear. The CDR3 is 13 amino acids. Germline assignment: CDR1 KGHSH and CDR2 LQKENI. The V and J ends lost 3 bases and 2 bases respectively, with 8 bases between them.

The chain couples TRBV6-6 to TRBJ2-3, with D maybe TRBD2 (5 bases). The V and J ends lost 3 bases and 3 bases respectively, with 16 bases between them. Germline CDR1 MNHNY, CDR2 SVGAGI (reference sequence). CDR3 length equals 16 residues. The CDR3 DNA reads TGTGCCAGCAGTTATTCCGGGAACGATATAACAGATACGCAGTATTTT. Residues: CASSYSGNDITDTQYF.

The chain joins TRBV7-2 to TRBJ1-3, with D unresolved. Between the trimmed V and J ends, which lost 1 base and 0 bases, there was a span of 7 bases. Germline V gene lookup returns CDR1 SGHTA and CDR2 FQGNSA. This CDR3 region has 15 residues. CDR3 DNA sequence: TGTGCCAGCAGCTTAGGACGACACTCTGGAAACACCATATATTTT. It yields the protein CASSLGRHSGNTIYF.

V gene TRBV7-8 combines with J gene TRBJ2-7; TRBD2 matches at 7 bases. Germline CDR1 is SGHVS and CDR2 is FQNEAQ. The ends lost 6 bases at V and 1 base at J; junction bases unmatched: 9. This CDR3 has 15 amino acids. The CDR3 is CASSQLAIESYEQYF. DNA of the CDR3: TGTGCCAGCAGTCAACTAGCGATTGAATCCTACGAGCAGTACTTC.

By sample share, this clone is medium-sized. V usage is TRBV7-2 and J usage is TRBJ1-5, with TRBD1 matching 7 bases. V lost 5 bases, J lost 2 bases, and 9 bases stayed unmatched. The CDR3 loop spans 16 amino acids. The V gene's germline CDR1 is SGHTA and CDR2 FQGNSA. CDR3 bases: TGTGCCAGCAGCCCTGGGACAGCCTTAGGCAATCAGCCCCAGCATTTT. Translated: CASSPGTALGNQPQHF.

The chain is built from TRBV18 and TRBJ2-3, with 10 positions matching TRBD1. Trimming at V came to 6 bases and at J to 5 bases, leaving 14 bases not matched to a gene. In germline, CDR1 is KGHSH, CDR2 LQKENI. CDR3 size: 17 residues. CDR3 nucleotides: TGTGCCAGCTCGGGACAGGGGAGCCCTAGGCAGAGAGATACGCAGTATTTT. Translated, it gives CASSGQGSPRQRDTQYF.